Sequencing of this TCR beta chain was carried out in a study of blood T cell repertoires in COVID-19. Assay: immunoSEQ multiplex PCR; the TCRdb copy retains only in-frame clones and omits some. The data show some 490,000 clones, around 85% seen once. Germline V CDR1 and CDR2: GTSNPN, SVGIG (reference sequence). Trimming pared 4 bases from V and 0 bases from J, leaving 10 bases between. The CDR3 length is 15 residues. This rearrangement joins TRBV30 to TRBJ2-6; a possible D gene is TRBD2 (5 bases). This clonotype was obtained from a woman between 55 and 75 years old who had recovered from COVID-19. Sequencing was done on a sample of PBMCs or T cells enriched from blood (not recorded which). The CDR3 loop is CAWTKEGSGANVLTF. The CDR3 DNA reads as TGTGCCTGGACAAAAGAGGGCTCTGGGGCCAACGTCCTGACTTTC.